These 18 T cell receptor beta chains came from one sample sequenced in a study of T cell repertoires in aging, cancer and after chemotherapy. The template was genomic DNA from peripheral blood, not RNA. A mixed TRB-A/B primer pool amplified rearranged TRB by multiplex touch-down PCR. In TCRdb, the multiplex PCR reads were re-called with MiXCR into one record per CDR3 protein. The top ten hold roughly 3.9% of the sample, which has roughly 4,000 distinct CDR3 sequences, approximately 40% seen once. Sample: blood. The receptors come from a human donor with a blood cancer.

The chain is built from TRBV5-1 and TRBJ2-3; D unclear. CDR1 is SGHRS and CDR2 is YFSETQ in the germline V gene. V lost 3 bases and J 1 base, leaving 9 bases between the germline ends. This CDR3 has 14 residues. The CDR3 reads CASSSRQGTDTQYF. CDR3 in DNA: TGCGCCAGCAGCTCAAGACAAGGCACAGATACGCAGTATTTT.

Concerning this clonotype itself: A much larger clone differs from this one at a single base, so this may be a read error. This chain uses TRBV27 with TRBJ2-1; tentatively, D is TRBD2 (5 bases). Trimming removed 5 bases from V and 3 bases from J, with 8 bases in between. Germline V gene sequence: CDR1 MNHEY, CDR2 SMNVEV (reference sequence). The length of the CDR3 is 13 residues. CDR3 in amino acids: CASSLSVYNEQFF. The CDR3 coding sequence is TGTGCCAGCAGTCTTAGCGTCTACAATGAGCAGTTCTTC.

This clonotype was counted only a few times. The V gene is TRBV19, the J gene TRBJ1-2; TRBD1 aligns across 8 bases. V was pared by 5 bases and J by 0 bases, with 8 bases of the junction left unmatched. The CDR3 loop spans 16 amino acids. The germline V gene encodes CDR1 LNHDA and CDR2 SQIVND (reference sequence). As DNA, the CDR3 is TGTGCCAGTAGTTCTCTACAGGGGGATCCTAACTATGGCTACACCTTC. Amino acids: CASSSLQGDPNYGYTF.

Comment on this clonotype: This may be a read error, as it is one base from a much larger clone. J is TRBJ1-2 and V is TRBV29-1; D gene ambiguous. The CDR3 is 13 residues long. Trimming removed 6 bases from V and 4 bases from J, with 15 bases in between. Germline values: CDR1 SQVTM, CDR2 ANQGSEA. The CDR3 DNA reads as TGCAGCGTCGGCAGTGGGTACGGCTATGGCTACACCTTC. Encoded protein: CSVGSGYGYGYTF.

Only a few counts were recorded for this clonotype. CDR3 residues: CATSSRDGSSYEQYF. The CDR3 coding sequence is TGTGCCACCAGCAGCCGGGACGGTAGCTCCTACGAGCAGTACTTC. V and J are TRBV15 and TRBJ2-7; tentatively, D is TRBD1 or TRBD2 (5 bases each). Trimming pared 3 bases from V and 0 bases from J, leaving 12 bases between. There are 15 residues in the CDR3. CDR1 and CDR2 from the germline V gene are LNHNV and YYDKDF (reference sequence).

This clonotype was seen a few times. The rearrangement uses TRBV19 and TRBJ1-1; TRBD1 matches at 7 bases. CDR1 and CDR2 (germline): LNHDA, SQIVND (reference sequence). V trimming: 1 base; J trimming: 0 bases; junction bases outside the gene matches: 8. This CDR3 comprises 17 residues. The CDR3 DNA follows: TGTGCCAGTAGTATAGGGGGAAACAGGGGCCTGAACACTGAAGCTTTCTTT. This sequence encodes CASSIGGNRGLNTEAFF.

V is TRBV10-3 and J is TRBJ2-1; 13 bases map to TRBD2. This CDR3 is built from 14 residues. Germline V gives CDR1 ENHRY, CDR2 SYGVKD. Unmatched junction bases numbered 5, after V lost 3 bases and J lost 12 bases. The DNA for the CDR3 is TGTGCCATCAGTGATTCCGGGACTAGCGGGATGCAGTTCTTC. Its protein is CAISDSGTSGMQFF.

The chain has TRBV6-1 and TRBJ2-6; TRBD2 aligns across 8 bases. The CDR3 totals 16 residues. The V and J ends lost 3 bases and 6 bases, in that order; junction bases with no gene match: 7. Looked up from germline, CDR1 is MNHNS and CDR2 is SASEGT. The CDR3 DNA follows: TGTGCCAGCAGTGAGCCGGGGGGGCAAGAGGCCAACGTCCTGACTTTC. Protein product: CASSEPGGQEANVLTF.

The chain carries TRBV7-2 and TRBJ2-5, with D maybe TRBD1 (5 bases). Near its end, the DNA agrees better with TRBJ2-7, so the J call may be wrong. The germline CDR1 and CDR2 sequences are SGHTA and FQGNSA. This CDR3 contains 14 residues. CDR3 sequence (DNA): TGTGCCAGCAGCTTAGTTCAGGGTACCTACGAGCAGTACTTC. Its protein product is CASSLVQGTYEQYF.

The gene calls are TRBV19 and TRBJ1-5, with D maybe TRBD1 (6 bases). CDR1 and CDR2 (germline): LNHDA, SQIVND (reference sequence). The CDR3 covers 15 residues. Between the trimmed V and J ends, which lost 4 bases and 4 bases, there was a span of 14 bases. CDR3 DNA: TGTGCCAGTAGTAAACAGACAGGCCGGAATCAGCCCCAGCATTTT. Its protein is CASSKQTGRNQPQHF.

Regarding this clonotype: A read error is possible here, since a much larger clone lies one base away. The CDR3 DNA is TGTGCCAGCAGCTGGAAAGGCCCCGAGGAGCTGTTTTTT. Translation gives CASSWKGPEELFF. This chain joins TRBV7-2 and TRBJ2-2, with unresolved D. Germline CDR1 SGHTA, CDR2 FQGNSA. This CDR3 comprises 13 residues. Deletions cut 4 bases from V and 10 bases from J, with 13 bases between. The whole variable domain, filled in from reference TRBV7-2 and TRBJ2-2, reads GAGVSQSPSNKVTEKGKDVELRCDPISGHTALYWYRQSLGQGLEFLIYFQGNSAPDKSGLPSDRFSAERTGGSVSTLTIQRTQQEDSAVYLCASSWKGPEELFFGEGSRLTVL.

The count of this clonotype is one. The V gene is TRBV18, the J gene TRBJ2-7; 7 positions match TRBD2. This CDR3 is 16 amino acids long. Germline assignment: CDR1 KGHSH and CDR2 LQKENI. V was clipped by 6 bases and J by 1 base; unmatched bases: 12. DNA of the CDR3: TGTGCCAGCTCCCCCCTCCTTACGGGGGGTTCCTACGAGCAGTACTTC. Protein: CASSPLLTGGSYEQYF.

This chain connects TRBV28 to TRBJ2-3; D uncertain. Trimming shortened V by 6 bases and J by 8 bases, and 9 bases separated the two germline ends. Germline V gene lookup returns CDR1 MDHEN and CDR2 SYDVKM. The length of the CDR3 is 11 residues. DNA for the CDR3: TGTGCCAGCAGCCTAGTCGGTACGCAGTATTTT. The encoded protein is CASSLVGTQYF.

The chain combines TRBV6-5 with TRBJ2-3, with D possibly being TRBD2 (6 bases). The CDR3 is made up of 16 amino acids. The germline V gene encodes CDR1 MNHEY and CDR2 SVGAGI. The V end lost 4 bases, the J end lost 6 bases, and 20 bases lay between the germline ends. Here the CDR3 reads CASSCTLTRATDTQYF. In DNA, the CDR3 is TGTGCCAGCAGTTGCACCTTGACTAGGGCGACGGATACGCAGTATTTT.

This clonotype was seen only a few times. The V call is TRBV19, the J call TRBJ1-5; 11 positions match TRBD1. Per the germline V gene, CDR1 is LNHDA and CDR2 is SQIVND (reference sequence). This CDR3 spans 15 amino acids. The V segment lost 7 bases and the J segment 4 bases; nucleotides outside the gene matches: 6. The DNA of the CDR3 is TGTGCCAGTATAGCGGACAGGGGGCAAAATCAGCCCCAGCATTTT. This encodes CASIADRGQNQPQHF.

This clonotype occurred once. This rearrangement joins TRBV18 to TRBJ2-1; TRBD2 aligns across 8 bases. This CDR3 spans 15 amino acids. Germline assignment: CDR1 KGHSH and CDR2 LQKENI. The J segment lost 6 bases and the V segment lost 3 bases, leaving 7 bases of the junction unmatched. CDR3 in amino acids: CASSPPGTRFNEQFF. Here the CDR3 DNA reads TGTGCCAGCTCACCTCCCGGGACTAGATTCAATGAGCAGTTCTTC.

The chain has TRBV7-6 and TRBJ2-7; 12 bases agree with TRBD2. The CDR3 runs 14 residues. Germline V CDR1 and CDR2: SGHVS, FNYEAQ. Trimming took 5 bases from V and 2 from J; bases not matched to a gene: 1. The CDR3 bases are TGTGCCAGCAGCCCTAGCGGGAGGGCCTACGAGCAGTACTTC. It codes for CASSPSGRAYEQYF.

This chain uses TRBV12-3 or TRBV12-4 with TRBJ1-2, with unresolved D. This CDR3 comprises 16 residues. V was shortened by 5 bases and J by 0 bases, with 16 bases between the two germline ends. The CDR3 region has the DNA TGTGCCAGCAGTCACCGGAGAGGGAAGGCTAACTATGGCTACACCTTC. This encodes CASSHRRGKANYGYTF.